The 4 T cell receptor beta chains below come from one sample, sequenced in a study of blood T cell repertoires in COVID-19. Some clones are missing from TCRdb's copy, which holds only in-frame ones; the method was immunoSEQ multiplex PCR. The sample includes approximately 530,000 clones, roughly nine tenths seen only once; the top ten take roughly 8%. Material for sequencing was peripheral blood. These TCRs come from a woman aged 45-59 years with COVID-19, enrolled during active disease.

In DNA form, the CDR3 reads TGTGCCAGCAGTTACTCGACTTATGGTAATGAAAAACTGTTTTTT. Encoded protein: CASSYSTYGNEKLFF. The J gene is TRBJ1-4, the V gene TRBV6-6, with D unresolved. Germline V gives CDR1 MNHNY, CDR2 SVGAGI (reference sequence). The V and J ends lost 0 bases and 4 bases respectively, with 9 bases between them. CDR3 length: 15 amino acids.

The CDR3 spells CASRDSGLNGGGYTF. The CDR3 DNA sequence: TGTGCCAGCAGGGATTCCGGCCTCAACGGGGGGGGCTACACCTTC. This chain joins TRBV28 and TRBJ1-2; D perhaps matches TRBD1 (5 bases). Germline assignment: CDR1 MDHEN and CDR2 SYDVKM. This CDR3 region has 15 residues. Trimming removed 6 bases from V and 8 bases from J, with 22 bases in between.

The V gene is TRBV6-1, the J gene TRBJ2-3, with D tentatively TRBD1 (6 bases). Between the trimmed V and J ends, which lost 2 bases and 6 bases, there was a span of 6 bases. Germline CDR1 is MNHNS and CDR2 is SASEGT. This CDR3 comprises 12 residues. The CDR3 nucleotides are TGTGCCAGCAGTGAACAGGGGGATACGCAGTATTTT. This sequence encodes CASSEQGDTQYF.

J is TRBJ1-4 and V is TRBV19, with TRBD1 matching 7 bases. The V segment lost 2 bases and the J segment 4 bases; nucleotides outside the gene matches: 7. This CDR3 contains 16 residues. Germline assignment: CDR1 LNHDA and CDR2 SQIVND (reference sequence). The CDR3, as DNA: TGTGCCAGTAGTATAATACCGGGACAGAGTAATGAAAAACTGTTTTTT. It translates to CASSIIPGQSNEKLFF.